A selection of T cell receptor beta chains follows, all from one sample in a study of T cell repertoires in cytomegalovirus infection. TCRdb itself ran the reads through MiXCR, one entry per CDR3 protein. The data hold hundreds of thousands of distinct CDR3 sequences, with 15% to 20% observed a single time. Sequenced sample: PBMCs. These receptors were collected from a human donor in good health (CMV status not recorded). Some clones in this sample may be carry-over from other donors' samples. The CDR3 runs from the conserved cysteine through the conserved F or W. D genes are given only for firm matches. Clone size is not always given. Where it is, it says once, few, many or a class for expanded clones.

clone_size d_call j_call v_call cdr3_nt cdr3_aa
few . TRBJ1-1 TRBV6-2/TRBV6-3 TGTGCCAGCAGTTACCGGAATCGGGAAGCTTTCTTT CASSYRNREAFF
many . TRBJ1-6 TRBV7-2 TGTGCCAGCAGCATTCGTGGCGGGGAATCACCCCTCCACTTT CASSIRGGESPLHF
few . TRBJ1-5 TRBV5-6 TGTGCCAGCAGCTTAGGGGTACGTCAGCCCCAGCATTTT CASSLGVRQPQHF
many . TRBJ1-1 TRBV11-2 TGTGCCAGCACCCCTGGGGGGGGAAGGAACACTGAAGCTTTCTTT CASTPGGGRNTEAFF
few TRBD1 TRBJ1-1 TRBV6-5 TGTGCCAGCAGTAACCGACAGGGTAGGACTGAAGCTTTCTTT CASSNRQGRTEAFF
few . TRBJ2-7 TRBV19 TGTGCCAGTAGTCAGGGACTCATGTCCTACGAGCAGTACTTC CASSQGLMSYEQYF
many . TRBJ2-7 TRBV7-2 TGTGCCAGCAGCTACAGTTGGGGAGGCTACGAGCAGTACTTC CASSYSWGGYEQYF
. . TRBJ1-3 TRBV2 TGTGCCAGCACTATCTATTTGGACTCTGGAAACACCATATATTTT CASTIYLDSGNTIYF
. . TRBJ2-3 TRBV4-2 TGTGCCAGCAGCCAAGGACTCTGGAGCACAGATACGCAGTATTTT CASSQGLWSTDTQYF
. TRBD1 TRBJ1-1 TRBV28 TGTGCCAGCAGTCCCGGACAGGGCTACACTGAAGCTTTCTTT CASSPGQGYTEAFF
few TRBD1 TRBJ1-2 TRBV4-1 TGCGCCAGCAGCCACACCCCACGGACAGGCGGAGGCTACACCTTC CASSHTPRTGGGYTF
. . TRBJ2-1 TRBV10-3 TGTGCCACCAAGGGTCGGAGGGATTACAATGAGCAGTTCTTC CATKGRRDYNEQFF
many TRBD2 TRBJ2-5 TRBV7-2 TGTGCCAGCAGCTTAGCGGGACTAGCGAAAGAGACCCAGTACTTC CASSLAGLAKETQYF
. . TRBJ1-1 TRBV2 TGTGCCAGCAACTACATCATGAACACTGAAGCTTTCTTT CASNYIMNTEAFF
. TRBD2 TRBJ2-3 TRBV5-5 TGTGCCAGCAGCCCGGTGGGTAGCGGGGGATACACAGATACGCAGTATTTT CASSPVGSGGYTDTQYF
many . TRBJ1-2 TRBV11-2 TGTGCCAGCAGCCTACCCCCCTGGAGCATAGCTAACTATGGCTACACCTTC CASSLPPWSIANYGYTF
. . TRBJ1-1 TRBV18 TGTGCCAGCTCCCAGGAGTCGGGGGCTTGGACTGAAGCTTTCTTT CASSQESGAWTEAFF
. . TRBJ1-5 TRBV12-3/TRBV12-4 TGTGCCAGCAGTTCCCGGGACCGTCAGCCCCAGCATTTT CASSSRDRQPQHF
many TRBD1 TRBJ1-1 TRBV7-2 TGTGCCAGCAGCCAAACAGGGGGCGCCAACACTGAAGCTTTCTTT CASSQTGGANTEAFF
. . TRBJ1-6 TRBV18 TGTGCCAGCTCACCACCCATGGCTACAACTGATTCACCCCTCCACTTT CASSPPMATTDSPLHF
many . TRBJ2-3 TRBV19 TGTGCCAGTAGTATTTCCCCCACAGATACGCAGTATTTT CASSISPTDTQYF
many TRBD1 TRBJ2-7 TRBV7-8 TGTGCCAGCAGCTTAGCTTTGACGGGACAGGGCCAGCAGTACTTC CASSLALTGQGQQYF
many . TRBJ2-5 TRBV12-3/TRBV12-4 TGTGCCAGCAGTTTTTCCCTCCGTACGGAGACCCAGTACTTC CASSFSLRTETQYF
few . TRBJ1-4 TRBV3-1 TGTGCCAGCAGCCCCGTGGGGCGAGAAAAACTGTTTTTT CASSPVGREKLFF
few . TRBJ1-6 TRBV7-8 TGTGCCAGCAGCTTACTGGGCGAGCTAAGCTCCTATAATTCACCCCTCCACTTT CASSLLGELSSYNSPLHF
few TRBD2 TRBJ2-1 TRBV6-5 TGTGCCAGCAGTTACTCGTTACTAGCGGGGGGATACAATGAGCAGTTCTTC CASSYSLLAGGYNEQFF
few . TRBJ1-1 TRBV4-1 TGCGCCAGCAGCCAAATACAGCCGAGGCGCGGTGAAGCTTTCTTT CASSQIQPRRGEAFF